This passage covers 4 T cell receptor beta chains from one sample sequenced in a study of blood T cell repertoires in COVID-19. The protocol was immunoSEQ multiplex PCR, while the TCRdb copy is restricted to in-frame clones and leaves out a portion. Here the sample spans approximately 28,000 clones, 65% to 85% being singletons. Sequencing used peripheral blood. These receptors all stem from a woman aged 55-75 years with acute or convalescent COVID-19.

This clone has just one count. CDR3 protein: CASSIRTGPSTDTQYF. The CDR3 DNA is TGTGCCAGCAGTATAAGGACAGGTCCATCCACAGATACGCAGTATTTT. V gene TRBV28 combines with J gene TRBJ2-3, with 7 positions matching TRBD1. Germline CDR1 MDHEN, CDR2 SYDVKM. J lost 2 bases, V lost 5 bases, and 10 bases had no gene match. The CDR3 is 16 amino acids.

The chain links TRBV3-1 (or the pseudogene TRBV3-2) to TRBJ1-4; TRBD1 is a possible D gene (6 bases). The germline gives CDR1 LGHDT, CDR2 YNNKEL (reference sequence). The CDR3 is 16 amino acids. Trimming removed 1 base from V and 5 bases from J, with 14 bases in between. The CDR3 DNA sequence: TGTGCCAGCAGCCAAGGTCAAGGGGGGGCCAATGAAAAACTGTTTTTT. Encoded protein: CASSQGQGGANEKLFF.

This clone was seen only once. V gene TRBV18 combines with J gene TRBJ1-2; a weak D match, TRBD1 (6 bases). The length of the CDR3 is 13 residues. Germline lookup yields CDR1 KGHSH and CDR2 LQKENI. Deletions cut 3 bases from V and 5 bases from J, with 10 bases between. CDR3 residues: CASSPGHEYGYTF. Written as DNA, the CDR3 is TGTGCCAGCTCACCGGGACACGAGTATGGCTACACCTTC.

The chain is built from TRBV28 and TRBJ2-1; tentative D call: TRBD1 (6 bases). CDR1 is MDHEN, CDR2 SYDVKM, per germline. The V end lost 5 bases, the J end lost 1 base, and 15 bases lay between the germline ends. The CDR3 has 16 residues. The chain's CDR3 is CASSRDRIVSYNEQFF. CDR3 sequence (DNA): TGTGCCAGCAGTCGCGACAGGATCGTTTCCTACAATGAGCAGTTCTTC.